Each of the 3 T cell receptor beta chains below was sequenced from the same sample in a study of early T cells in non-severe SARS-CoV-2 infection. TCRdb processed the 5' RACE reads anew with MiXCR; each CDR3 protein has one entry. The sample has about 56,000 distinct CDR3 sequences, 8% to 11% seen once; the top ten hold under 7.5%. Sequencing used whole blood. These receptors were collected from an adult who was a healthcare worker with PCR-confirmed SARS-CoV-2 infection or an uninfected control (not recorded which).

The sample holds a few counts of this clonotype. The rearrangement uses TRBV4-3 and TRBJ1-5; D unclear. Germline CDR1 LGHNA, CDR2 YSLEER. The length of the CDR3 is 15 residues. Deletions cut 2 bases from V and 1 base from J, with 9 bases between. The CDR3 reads CASSQTAGSNQPQHF. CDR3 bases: TGCGCCAGCAGCCAAACGGCGGGGAGCAATCAGCCCCAGCATTTT.

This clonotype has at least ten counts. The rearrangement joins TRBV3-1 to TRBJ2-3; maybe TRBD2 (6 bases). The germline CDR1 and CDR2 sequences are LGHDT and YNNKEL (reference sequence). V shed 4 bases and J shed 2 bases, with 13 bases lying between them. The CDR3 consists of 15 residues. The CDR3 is CASSPTAGSTDTQYF. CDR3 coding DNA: TGTGCCAGCAGCCCAACAGCGGGTTCCACAGATACGCAGTATTTT.

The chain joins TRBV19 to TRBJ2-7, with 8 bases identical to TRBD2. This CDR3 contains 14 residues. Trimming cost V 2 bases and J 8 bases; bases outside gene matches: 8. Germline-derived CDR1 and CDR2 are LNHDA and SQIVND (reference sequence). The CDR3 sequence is CASSITGLAFQQYF. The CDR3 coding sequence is TGTGCCAGTAGTATAACAGGACTAGCCTTTCAGCAGTACTTC.